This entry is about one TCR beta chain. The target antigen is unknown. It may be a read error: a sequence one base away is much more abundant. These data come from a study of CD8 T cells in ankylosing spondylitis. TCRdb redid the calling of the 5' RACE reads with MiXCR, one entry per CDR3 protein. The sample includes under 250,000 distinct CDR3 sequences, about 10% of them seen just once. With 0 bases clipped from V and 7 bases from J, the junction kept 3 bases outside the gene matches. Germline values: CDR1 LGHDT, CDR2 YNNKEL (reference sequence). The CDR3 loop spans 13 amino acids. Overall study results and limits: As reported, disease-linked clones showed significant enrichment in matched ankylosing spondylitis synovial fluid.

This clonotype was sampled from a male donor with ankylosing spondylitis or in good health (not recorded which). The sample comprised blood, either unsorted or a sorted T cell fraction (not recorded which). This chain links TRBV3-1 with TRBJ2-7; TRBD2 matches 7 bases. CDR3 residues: CASSQDGRSEQYF. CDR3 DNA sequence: TGTGCCAGCAGCCAAGACGGGAGGTCGGAGCAGTACTTC.